This TCR beta chain comes out of a study of beta chain features in type 1 diabetes. Across the study: There was similarity between patients and healthy donors in age, gender and cell yields. Study-wide points: Type 1 diabetes patients had moderately but significantly shorter TCRB CDR3s in all four CD4+ subsets.

Reverse transcribing all isolated RNA meant expressed TCRB transcripts were sequenced. Sequencing was performed with immunoSEQ multiplex PCR; in TCRdb, only in-frame clones are kept and a portion is missing. The sample shows over 200,000 clones, around 9.9% of them seen only once. Per germline, CDR1 LNHDA and CDR2 SQIVND (reference sequence). Trimming shortened V by 3 bases and J by 0 bases, and 23 bases separated the two germline ends. This CDR3 is 19 amino acids long. About this clone itself: The antigen remains unidentified.

Sequencing was carried out using naive CD4+ T cells from blood. This sequence was found in a man younger than 45 with type 1 diabetes. The V and J genes are TRBV19 and TRBJ1-2; D uncertain. The CDR3 coding sequence is TGTGCCAGTAGTATGGGCACCGGCCTCCCTGCTGGCGCTAACTATGGCTACACCTTC. Its translation is CASSMGTGLPAGANYGYTF. Based on the CDR3 plus reference TRBV19 and TRBJ1-2, the full variable domain is DGGITQSPKYLFRKEGQNVTLSCEQNLNHDAMYWYRQDPGQGLRLIYYSQIVNDFQKGDIAEGYSVSREKKESFPLTVTSAQKNPTAFYLCASSMGTGLPAGANYGYTFGSGTRLTVV.